The 9 T cell receptor beta chains in this list originate from one sample, sequenced in a study of shared clonotypes between healthy human individuals. Libraries were prepared by immunoSEQ multiplex PCR; TCRdb keeps only in-frame clonotypes and omits some of them. The sample has fewer than 850,000 clones; 90% are singletons. Sequenced material: memory CD8+ T cells from PBMCs. Subset defined: CD45RO+ cells pooled with CCR7-negative TemRA cells. The origin of the receptors is a man aged 18 to 35 in good health. Some clones in this sample may be carry-over from other donors' samples.

The chain's CDR3 is CASSHRDTGTGGYEQYF. The CDR3 coding sequence is TGCGCCAGCAGCCATCGTGACACCGGGACAGGGGGCTACGAGCAGTACTTC. The J gene is TRBJ2-7, the V gene TRBV4-1, with 11 bases lining up with TRBD1. J was trimmed by 3 bases and V by 3 bases; bases with no gene match: 10. CDR1 is MGHRA and CDR2 is YSYEKL in the germline V gene. CDR3 length: 17 residues.

The rearrangement uses TRBV7-8 and TRBJ1-2; unclear D gene. Germline values: CDR1 SGHVS, CDR2 FQNEAQ. The CDR3 length is 14 residues. The ends were cut back, 1 base at V and 6 bases at J, with 12 bases in the middle. The CDR3 here is CASSLEEGLHGYTF. CDR3 sequence (DNA): TGTGCCAGCAGCTTAGAGGAGGGTTTACATGGCTACACCTTC.

The V gene is TRBV9, the J gene TRBJ1-2, with 7 bases identical to TRBD1. Germline CDR1 and CDR2: SGDLS and YYNGEE. There are 15 residues in the CDR3. V was pared by 3 bases and J by 2 bases, with 7 bases of the junction left unmatched. The CDR3 DNA reads TGTGCCAGCAGCGCCTGGGACAGCTCGAACTATGGCTACACCTTC. Residues: CASSAWDSSNYGYTF.

The chain employs TRBV27 and TRBJ2-5, with TRBD1 identical over 10 bases. This CDR3 has 17 residues. The germline gives CDR1 MNHEY, CDR2 SMNVEV (reference sequence). V was pared by 0 bases and J by 3 bases, with 7 bases of the junction left unmatched. This CDR3 is CASSLSPTGGIKETQYF. The CDR3 region has the DNA TGTGCCAGCAGTTTATCGCCGACAGGGGGCATTAAAGAGACCCAGTACTTC.

As concerns this clone: Mismatch with germline at one junction end may stem from a read error. This chain links TRBV2 with TRBJ1-2; D not resolved. The CDR3 extends over 14 amino acids. Germline V gives CDR1 SNHLY, CDR2 FYNNEI. CDR3 DNA sequence: TGTGCCAGCAATGAAGCTTCAGAGCACTATGGCTACACCTTC. Protein: CASNEASEHYGYTF.

The V gene is TRBV13, the J gene TRBJ1-4; D gene ambiguous. This CDR3 comprises 14 residues. Trimming cost V 0 bases and J 6 bases, with 8 bases left between them. Germline values: CDR1 PRHDT, CDR2 FYEKMQ (reference sequence). CDR3 DNA: TGTGCCAGCAGCTTAGGGCCCCCCGATGAAAAACTGTTTTTT. This gives the protein CASSLGPPDEKLFF.

The CDR3 DNA sequence: TGTGCCAGCAGGATAGCCGGTAACACTGAAGCTTTCTTT. It specifies CASRIAGNTEAFF. V usage is TRBV28 and J usage is TRBJ1-1; D not certain. CDR1 is MDHEN and CDR2 is SYDVKM in the germline V gene. V was shortened by 6 bases and J by 2 bases, with 10 bases between the two germline ends. The CDR3 spans 13 residues.

This chain links TRBV5-4 with TRBJ2-7; possibly TRBD2 for D (6 bases). The CDR3 has 15 residues. V lost 7 bases and J 4 bases, leaving 21 bases between the germline ends. The germline gives CDR1 SGHNT, CDR2 YYREEE (reference sequence). The CDR3 region is CASSWDWRGEYEQYF. CDR3 DNA: TGTGCCAGCTCTTGGGACTGGCGAGGTGAATACGAGCAGTACTTC. Using reference TRBV5-4 and TRBJ2-7 for the parts outside the CDR3, the full variable domain is ETGVTQSPTHLIKTRGQQVTLRCSSQSGHNTVSWYQQALGQGPQFIFQYYREEENGRGNFPPRFSGLQFPNYSSELNVNALELDDSALYLCASSWDWRGEYEQYFGPGTRLTVT.

The chain joins TRBV7-9 to TRBJ1-3; D is uncertain. Germline CDR1 and CDR2: SEHNR and FQNEAQ (reference sequence). The V gene lost 5 bases and the J gene lost 2 bases, with 13 bases spanning the gap. CDR3 length: 15 residues. The CDR3 reads CASSIRYTPGNTIYF. The CDR3 DNA reads as TGTGCCAGCAGCATAAGGTATACGCCTGGAAACACCATATATTTT. The whole variable domain, filled in from reference TRBV7-9 and TRBJ1-3, reads DTGVSQNPRHKITKRGQNVTFRCDPISEHNRLYWYRQTLGQGPEFLTYFQNEAQLEKSRLLSDRFSAERPKGSFSTLEIQRTEQGDSAMYLCASSIRYTPGNTIYFGEGSWLTVV.